This record concerns one T cell receptor (beta chain) sequence. This record belongs to a study of response to subunit inactivated influenza vaccine. Germline assignment: CDR1 MDHEN and CDR2 SYDVKM. The CDR3 sequence is 14 residues long. V was clipped by 3 bases and J by 2 bases; unmatched bases: 3. TCRdb reanalysed the RT-PCR reads using MiXCR and keeps one entry per CDR3 protein. The table shows 150,000 to 200,000 distinct CDR3 sequences, with over 9.5% occurring only once. This sample also belongs to another study, concerning T cells expressing NK-cell markers. As that report states: For TCR beta, cDNA was produced by 5'RACE template switching with UMIs. In sorted CD3+CD56+NKG2C+, CD3+CD56+NKG2C- and CD3+CD56-NKG2C+ T cells, TCR beta repertoires were obtained.

The source material was CD8+ T cells sorted from PBMCs, sampled approximately 13 days after vaccination. The sequence derives from a man aged 45-65 years who received an inactivated influenza vaccine. The genes are TRBV28 and TRBJ2-7; 8 nucleotides align to TRBD1. The CDR3 loop reads CASSLTGATYEQYF. CDR3 coding DNA: TGTGCCAGCAGTTTGACAGGGGCTACCTACGAGCAGTACTTC.